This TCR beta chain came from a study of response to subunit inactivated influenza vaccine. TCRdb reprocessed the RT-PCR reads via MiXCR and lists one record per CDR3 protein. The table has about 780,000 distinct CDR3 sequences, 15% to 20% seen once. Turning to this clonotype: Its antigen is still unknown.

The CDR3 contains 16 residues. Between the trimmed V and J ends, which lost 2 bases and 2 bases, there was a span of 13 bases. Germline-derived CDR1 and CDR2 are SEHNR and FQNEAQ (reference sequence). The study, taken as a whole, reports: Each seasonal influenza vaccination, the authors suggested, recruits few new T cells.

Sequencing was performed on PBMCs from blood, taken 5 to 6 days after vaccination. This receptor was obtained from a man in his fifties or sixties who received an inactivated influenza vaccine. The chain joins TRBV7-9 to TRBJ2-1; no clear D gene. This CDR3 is CASSLHDRPPYNEQFF. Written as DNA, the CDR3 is TGTGCCAGCAGCTTACACGACCGACCTCCCTACAATGAGCAGTTCTTC.